This T cell receptor beta chain was sequenced during a study of cytomegalovirus exposure and HLA in healthy donors (dated by TCRdb to the late 2010s). Describing the broader study: In an earlier analysis of about 560 of the donors, approximately 300 Gb of sequence data and 90 million to 120 million unique TCR beta sequences from 180 million or so T cells were reported. Using immunosequencing, the study profiled T cell repertoires from 550 to 750 subjects and related those repertoires to cytomegalovirus serostatus. Around 330 gigabases of sequencing data and 70 million to 100 million unique TCR sequences made up an early release that covered 500 to 700 HLA-typed donors. Along with the approximately 700-subject first cohort, a separate validation cohort of over a hundred different subjects was used. A later analysis re-examined previously published TCR beta repertoires from around 670 donors and added high-resolution HLA genotyping to investigate patterns of TCR occurrence. The study aimed to test whether cataloging public T cell receptors could reveal signatures of past pathogen exposure. To predict cytomegalovirus infection status, the study combined high-throughput TCR immunosequencing, statistical association of individual TCRs with disease status, and machine learning. In a later genetic analysis, genome-wide SNP genotypes for about 55% of the roughly 700 donors were used, and that subset was treated as a discovery cohort. Across around 400 genotyped donors of the cohort, an average of approximately 240,000 unique TCR beta nucleotide sequences per donor were sequenced, and approximately 17% of those sequences were non-productive. In an earlier analysis of more than 550 of the donors, high-throughput TCR beta sequencing was used to judge whether each TCR beta V gene segment behaved as functional or pseudogenic. Among the roughly 410 genotyped donors, roughly 80% belonged to the genetic ancestry cluster associated with self-reported Caucasian donors. Typing coverage varied by locus: roughly 629-640 donors for A, B, C, DRB1 and DQB1; approximately 500 for DQA1; more than 600 for DPA1; under 490 for DPB1. Four to six DR-DQ haplotypes were handled as single units for association and clustering, since linkage in the cohort was strong. In the later analysis, no new phenotypic data were used to find candidate immune exposures; instead, reliance was placed on TCR beta sequences and their occurrence across donors. Donor age, sex, ethnicity and CMV serostatus were compiled together with the repertoire data. All discovery cohort repertoires had been generated on a single sequencing platform. HLA typing covered class I and class II loci at four-digit resolution. Points the paper makes about the study in general: Because HLA typing was unavailable for some donors at each locus, only the typed subset was used in association tests. A cluster of highly shared sequence variants was judged likely to be a technical artifact of the sequencing pipeline. A few of the identified cytomegalovirus-associated TCR beta chains were confirmed in vitro to be specific for cytomegalovirus antigens. Most TCR sequences were seen in very few donors, while some public TCRs were found in many individuals. The authors suggested that the approach could potentially be generalized to other disease states and immunological phenotypes. The only immune exposure information available for the cohort was CMV serostatus. A further reported finding was that TCR beta sequences accurately predicted the HLA-A and HLA-B alleles for most subjects in the first cohort. The cohort was sequenced for TCR beta chains only, and without alpha or paired-chain data the features that could be detected were limited. Presence/absence analyses assumed roughly uniform sequencing depth across donors, an assumption that may not hold. According to a later analysis, parvovirus B19, influenza, CMV and Epstein-Barr virus appeared linked to several top co-occurrence clusters. A later analysis found that most CMV-associated TCR beta chains appeared HLA-restricted, with HLA associations seemingly driven largely by CMV exposure. In a later analysis, the rate of TCR association differed among HLA loci, with DRB1 alleles having the most associated TCRs and HLA-C alleles having the fewest. In an earlier analysis of roughly 560 of the donors, most TCR beta V segments were observed in productive rearrangements about 90% or about 30% of the time, broadly matching IMGT annotations. Compared with equally common non-associated chains, HLA-associated TCR beta chains in a later analysis were more clonally expanded and had lower generation probabilities. Correlated functional status among segregating V segments might be attributable to linkage disequilibrium, but an unknown experimental factor could not be ruled out. Specific HLA alleles were associated with 16,951 TCR beta sequences at a false discovery rate of 0.05 in a later analysis. The study listed 150 to 200 TCR beta chains as associated with cytomegalovirus. Strong co-occurrence of HLA alleles, especially DR and DQ, made assigning TCR associations to individual alleles difficult. Cytomegalovirus status was reported to be diagnosed by the classifier with high specificity and sensitivity in both the original and validation cohorts. Because counts were too low, under 20 rarely observed V segments, including chromosome 9 orphons, were left out of the earlier analysis of 587 of the donors. In a later genetic analysis, fewer N-insertions in productive TCRs were reported among donors in an Asian-associated ancestry cluster than the roughly 710-donor mean. V-gene and J-gene trimming of TCR beta chains was associated with a missense DCLRE1C variant in a later genetic analysis, and the association was replicated in an independent cohort.

A note on this clone: The antigen this receptor binds is unknown. Per-base qualities were not stored, and no clone one base away is much larger.

Libraries were built with the immunoSEQ multiplex PCR assay. The multiplex PCR relied on a mix of 60 forward primers for TCR Vbeta segments and 13 reverse primers for TCR Jbeta segments. The CDR3 region of rearranged TCR beta genes was amplified from genomic DNA with a multiplex PCR assay. Amplified TCR beta libraries were sequenced as 87-base-pair reads on the Illumina HiSeq System. Concerning the study's data processing: In a later analysis, tens of millions of unique TCR beta chains were counted across the 666 repertoires, and around 10 million of these chains were shared by at least two donors. Raw reads were error-corrected and collapsed into unique sequences by a nearest-neighbor algorithm in which closely related sequences were merged to remove PCR and sequencing errors. To assign V, D and J gene segments, CDR3 sequences were aligned to IMGT reference sequences. For a sequence to be retained, at least a six-nucleotide match to both a V gene segment and a J gene segment was required. A rearrangement was called productive if the CDR3 had no stop codons and remained in frame with V and J, and every other rearrangement was called non-productive. CDR3 was defined by IMGT convention, running from the second conserved V-encoded cysteine to the conserved J-encoded phenylalanine. Sequences without an unambiguous match to a single V gene segment were excluded from the earlier analysis of 450 to 750 of the donors. An earlier analysis of 587 of the donors called V segments functional above 56.7% productive rearrangements and segregating when the between-donor standard deviation exceeded 5%. To diagnose cytomegalovirus status from the catalog of TCR beta chain sequences, a statistical classification framework was built. V and J gene assignment, in a later analysis, came from comparing TCR nucleotide sequences with IMGT/GENE-DB human TR gene sequences. A later analysis assigned CDR3 sequences and most-parsimonious VDJ recombination scenarios with the TCRdist pipeline. In a later analysis, each TCR beta chain was defined by its CDR3 amino acid sequence together with its V-gene family, and reads lacking a unique V-gene family were excluded. In a later analysis, approximately 640 highly shared, low-generation-probability nucleotide sequences were removed to address suspected cross-contamination and a sequencing artifact. In a later analysis, a clonal expansion index for each public chain was calculated from normalized within-repertoire ranks of inferred template counts. Generation probabilities in a later analysis came from a VDJ recombination model fitted to out-of-frame rearrangements, and those results were checked against IGoR. In a later analysis, TCR-TCR, TCR-HLA and TCR-CMV co-occurrence was scored with hypergeometric tests, and a repertoire-size bias correction was applied to TCR pairs. In a later analysis, false discovery rates were estimated by permuting HLA or CMV assignments 20 times. In a later analysis, co-occurring TCRs were grouped using DBSCAN, with TCRdist sequence similarity added in when clustering inside HLA-allele-positive subsets. Repertoires with fewer than 30,000 or more than 120,000 public chains were left out of co-occurrence clustering, as were about 5 repertoires with anomalous nucleotide sharing. TCRdb limited this immuneACCESS table to in-frame rearrangements with V and J called. A share of clones is missing; checked studies link under half to unresolved V genes, and the rest is unexplained. That table is the source of V, J and clone size, and D and trimming were worked out from the DNA. The sample records fewer than 45,000 clones, roughly 76% of which are singletons. Of the sample, 7.5% to 8.5% is held by the ten largest clones.

In total, just over 650 healthy bone marrow donors made up the cohort. At the time of sampling, every cohort member was nominally healthy, though immune exposures that went unrecorded were likely present. The donor was CMV seropositive and belonged to the group of 250 to 300 seropositive cohort members. Each donor provided a peripheral blood sample, and peripheral blood mononuclear cells were used for TCR beta sequencing. The Qiagen DNeasy Blood Extraction Kit was used to extract genomic DNA from the blood cell samples. The sequence came from a woman aged 25 to 39 in good health and CMV-seropositive. Input material: PBMCs.

For the CDR3, the sequence is CASSDVDRVAGANVLTF. DNA sequence: TGTGCCAGCAGTGATGTGGACAGGGTAGCCGGGGCCAACGTCCTGACTTTC. The chain is encoded by TRBV2 joined to TRBJ2-6; 8 nucleotides in the junction match TRBD1. Based on the germline V gene, the CDR1 and CDR2 sequences are SNHLY and FYNNEI. The CDR3 covers 17 residues, taking in both the cysteine and the phenylalanine. The read is trimmed to its CDR3 DNA, 51 bases read in frame from base 1. Ends trimmed: V by 3 bases, J by 4 bases; bases unmatched to a gene: 8.